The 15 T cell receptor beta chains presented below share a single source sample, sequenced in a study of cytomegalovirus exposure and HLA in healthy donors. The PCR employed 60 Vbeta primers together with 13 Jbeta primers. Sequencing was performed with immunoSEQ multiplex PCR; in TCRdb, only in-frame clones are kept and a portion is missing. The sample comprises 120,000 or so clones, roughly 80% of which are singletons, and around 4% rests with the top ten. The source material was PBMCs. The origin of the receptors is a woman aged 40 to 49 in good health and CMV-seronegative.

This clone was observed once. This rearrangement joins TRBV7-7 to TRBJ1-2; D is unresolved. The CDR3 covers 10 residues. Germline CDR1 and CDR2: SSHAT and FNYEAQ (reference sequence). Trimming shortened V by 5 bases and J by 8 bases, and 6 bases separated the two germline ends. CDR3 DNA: TGTGCCAGCAGCCCGTCGGGCTACACCTTC. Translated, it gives CASSPSGYTF.

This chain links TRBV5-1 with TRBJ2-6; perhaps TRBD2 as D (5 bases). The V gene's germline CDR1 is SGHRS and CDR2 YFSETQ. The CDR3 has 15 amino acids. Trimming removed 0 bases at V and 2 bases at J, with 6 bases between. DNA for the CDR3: TGCGCCAGCAGCTTGGACGGGGCTGGGGCCAACGTCCTGACTTTC. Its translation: CASSLDGAGANVLTF.

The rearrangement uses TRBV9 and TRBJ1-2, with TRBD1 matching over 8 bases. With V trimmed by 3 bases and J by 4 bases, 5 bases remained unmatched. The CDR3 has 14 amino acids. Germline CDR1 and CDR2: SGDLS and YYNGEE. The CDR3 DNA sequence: TGTGCCAGCAGCGCCGGACAGGGAAGCTATGGCTACACCTTC. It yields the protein CASSAGQGSYGYTF.

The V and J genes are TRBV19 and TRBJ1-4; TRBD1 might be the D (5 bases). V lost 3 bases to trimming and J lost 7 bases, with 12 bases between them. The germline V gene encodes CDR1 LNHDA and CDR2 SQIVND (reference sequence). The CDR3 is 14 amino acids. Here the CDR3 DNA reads TGTGCCAGTAGTATTCCCGGGGGAGGTGAAAAACTGTTTTTT. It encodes CASSIPGGGEKLFF. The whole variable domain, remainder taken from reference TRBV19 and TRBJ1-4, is DGGITQSPKYLFRKEGQNVTLSCEQNLNHDAMYWYRQDPGQGLRLIYYSQIVNDFQKGDIAEGYSVSREKKESFPLTVTSAQKNPTAFYLCASSIPGGGEKLFFGSGTQLSVL.

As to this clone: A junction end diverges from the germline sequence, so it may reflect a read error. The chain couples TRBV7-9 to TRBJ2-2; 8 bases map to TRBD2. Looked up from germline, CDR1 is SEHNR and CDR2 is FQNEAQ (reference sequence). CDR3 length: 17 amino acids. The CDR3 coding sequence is TGTTCCAGCAGTTTCCCCCCGGTCGGGAGGGGAACCGGGGAGCTGTTTTTT. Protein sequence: CSSSFPPVGRGTGELFF.

The CDR3 bases are TGTGCCAGCAGTTCCGTCGGGAACCGTGGAGATACGCAGTATTTT. It yields the protein CASSSVGNRGDTQYF. The chain recombines TRBV28 with TRBJ2-3; TRBD2 might be the D (5 bases). Trimming pared 4 bases from V and 5 bases from J, leaving 16 bases between. Germline V CDR1 and CDR2: MDHEN, SYDVKM. The length of the CDR3 is 15 residues.

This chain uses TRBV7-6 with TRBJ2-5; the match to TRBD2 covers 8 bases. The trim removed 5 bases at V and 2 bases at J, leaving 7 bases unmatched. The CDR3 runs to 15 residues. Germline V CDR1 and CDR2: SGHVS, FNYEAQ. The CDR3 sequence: CASSNRLASQETQYF. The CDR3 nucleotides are TGTGCCAGCAGCAACAGACTAGCGAGTCAAGAGACCCAGTACTTC.

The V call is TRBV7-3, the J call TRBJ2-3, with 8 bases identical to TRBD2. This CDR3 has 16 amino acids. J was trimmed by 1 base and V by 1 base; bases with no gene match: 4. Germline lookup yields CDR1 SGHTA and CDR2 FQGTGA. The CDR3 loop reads CASSLIPAGGTDTQYF. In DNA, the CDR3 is TGTGCCAGCAGCTTAATACCAGCGGGGGGCACAGATACGCAGTATTTT. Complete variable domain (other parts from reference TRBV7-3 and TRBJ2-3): GAGVSQTPSNKVTEKGKYVELRCDPISGHTALYWYRQSLGQGPEFLIYFQGTGAADDSGLPNDRFFAVRPEGSVSTLKIQRTERGDSAVYLCASSLIPAGGTDTQYFGPGTRLTVL.

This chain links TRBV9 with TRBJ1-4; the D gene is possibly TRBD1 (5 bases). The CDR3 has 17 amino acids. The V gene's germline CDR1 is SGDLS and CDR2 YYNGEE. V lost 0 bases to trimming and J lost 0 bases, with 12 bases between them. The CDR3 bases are TGTGCCAGCAGCGTAGATCCCAGGGTAGCAACTAATGAAAAACTGTTTTTT. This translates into CASSVDPRVATNEKLFF.

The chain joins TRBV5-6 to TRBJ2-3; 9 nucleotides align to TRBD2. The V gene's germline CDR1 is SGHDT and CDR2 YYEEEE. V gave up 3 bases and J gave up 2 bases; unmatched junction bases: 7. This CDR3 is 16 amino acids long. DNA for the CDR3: TGTGCCAGCAGCTGGGCGGGGGGGAAACTCACAGATACGCAGTATTTT. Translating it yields CASSWAGGKLTDTQYF.

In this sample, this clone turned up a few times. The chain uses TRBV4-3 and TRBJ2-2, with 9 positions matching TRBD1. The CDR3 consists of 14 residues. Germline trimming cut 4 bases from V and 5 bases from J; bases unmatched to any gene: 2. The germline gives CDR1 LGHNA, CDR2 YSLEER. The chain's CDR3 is CASSRQGETGELFF. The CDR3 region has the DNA TGCGCCAGCAGCCGACAGGGGGAGACCGGGGAGCTGTTTTTT.

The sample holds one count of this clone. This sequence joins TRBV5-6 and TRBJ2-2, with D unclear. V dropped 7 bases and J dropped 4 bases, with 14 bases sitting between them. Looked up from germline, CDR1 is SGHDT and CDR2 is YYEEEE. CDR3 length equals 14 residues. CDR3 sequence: CASFVSPGTGELFF. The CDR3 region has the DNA TGTGCCAGCTTCGTAAGTCCCGGCACCGGGGAGCTGTTTTTT.

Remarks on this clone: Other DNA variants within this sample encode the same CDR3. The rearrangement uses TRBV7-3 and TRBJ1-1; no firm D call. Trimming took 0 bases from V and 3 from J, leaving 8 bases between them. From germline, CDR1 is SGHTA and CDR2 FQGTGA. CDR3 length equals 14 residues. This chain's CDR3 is CASSLTSGDTEAFF. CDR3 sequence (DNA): TGTGCCAGCAGCTTAACGTCTGGAGACACTGAAGCTTTCTTT. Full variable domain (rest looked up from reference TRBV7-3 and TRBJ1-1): GAGVSQTPSNKVTEKGKYVELRCDPISGHTALYWYRQSLGQGPEFLIYFQGTGAADDSGLPNDRFFAVRPEGSVSTLKIQRTERGDSAVYLCASSLTSGDTEAFFGQGTRLTVV.

The DNA of the CDR3 is TGTGCCAGTAGTATAGACCACTGGGACAGGGGTTACGAGCAGTACTTC. Translated: CASSIDHWDRGYEQYF. The rearrangement links TRBV19 to TRBJ2-7; 10 nucleotides match TRBD1. The ends lost 0 bases at V and 4 bases at J; junction bases unmatched: 6. Germline lookup yields CDR1 LNHDA and CDR2 SQIVND (reference sequence). The CDR3 has 16 amino acids.

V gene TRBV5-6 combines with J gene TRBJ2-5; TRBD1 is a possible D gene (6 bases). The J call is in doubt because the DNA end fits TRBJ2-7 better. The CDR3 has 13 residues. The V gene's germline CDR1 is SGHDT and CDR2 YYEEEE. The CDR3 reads CATSKQGGYEQYF. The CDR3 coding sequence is TGTGCCACCTCGAAACAAGGGGGCTACGAGCAGTACTTC.